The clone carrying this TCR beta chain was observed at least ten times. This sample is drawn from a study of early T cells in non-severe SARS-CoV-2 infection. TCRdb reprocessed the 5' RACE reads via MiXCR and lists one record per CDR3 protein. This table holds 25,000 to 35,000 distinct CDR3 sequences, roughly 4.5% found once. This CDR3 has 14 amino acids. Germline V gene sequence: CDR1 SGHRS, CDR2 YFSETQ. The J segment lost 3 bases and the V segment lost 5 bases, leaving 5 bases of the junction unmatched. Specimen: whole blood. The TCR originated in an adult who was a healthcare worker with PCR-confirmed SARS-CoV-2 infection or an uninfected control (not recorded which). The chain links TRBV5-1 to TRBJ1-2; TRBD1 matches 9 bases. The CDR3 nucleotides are TGCGCCAGCAGGCGGGGACAGGGCGACTATGGCTACACCTTC. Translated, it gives CASRRGQGDYGYTF.